Shown below are 2 T cell receptor beta chains from a single sample sequenced in a study of cytomegalovirus exposure and HLA in healthy donors. The PCR employed 60 Vbeta primers together with 13 Jbeta primers. Measured with immunoSEQ multiplex PCR; TCRdb has only the in-frame clones, and not every one. The data contain around 100,000 clones, less than 80% of them singletons. Specimen: PBMCs. The receptors shown here come from a man younger than 40 in good health and CMV-seropositive.

The gene calls are TRBV14 and TRBJ1-5, with 8 bases aligning to TRBD1. The CDR3 has 15 amino acids. The V segment lost 5 bases and the J segment 1 base; nucleotides outside the gene matches: 4. In germline, CDR1 is SGHDN, CDR2 FVKESK. The CDR3 loop reads CASSMAGGSNQPQHF. Written as DNA, the CDR3 is TGTGCCAGCAGCATGGCAGGGGGCAGCAATCAGCCCCAGCATTTT.

V usage is TRBV5-6 and J usage is TRBJ1-6; D may be TRBD1 (5 bases). Germline CDR1 reads SGHDT; CDR2 reads YYEEEE. V was trimmed by 2 bases and J by 0 bases, leaving 6 bases between them. The CDR3 has 15 residues. CDR3 in DNA: TGTGCCAGCAGCTTTCAGGGCTCCTATAATTCACCCCTCCACTTT. This codes for CASSFQGSYNSPLHF.